The rows below give T cell receptor beta chains drawn from one sample of a study of human T cells and chemical hapten exposure. TCRdb re-called the RACE reads with MiXCR, one entry per CDR3 protein. Here the sample spans under 110,000 distinct CDR3 sequences, approximately 12% being singletons. Sequenced here: whole blood, sampled in connection with sensitization to the hapten diphenylcyclopropenone (DPC). The receptors here all came from a woman between 45 and 65 years old with alopecia areata. Some clones in this sample may be carry-over from other donors' samples. CDR3s include the opening cysteine and the closing phenylalanine or tryptophan. D genes are given only for firm matches. Clone size appears in some rows only: once, few, many, or a class for an expanded clone.

>16|TRBJ2-3|-|TRBV6-2/TRBV6-3|-
CASKASRAWSTDTQYF
TGTGCCAGCAAAGCCTCTAGGGCTTGGAGCACAGATACGCAGTATTTT
>14|TRBJ1-4|TRBD1|TRBV2|-
CASSVGQGIEKLFF
TGTGCCAGCAGTGTGGGACAGGGCATTGAAAAACTGTTTTTT
>12|TRBJ2-7|TRBD2|TRBV12-3/TRBV12-4|many
CASSPGGYEQYF
TGTGCCAGCAGCCCGGGGGGTTACGAGCAGTACTTC
>15|TRBJ1-6|TRBD1|TRBV12-3/TRBV12-4|few
CASSPDGTVGSPLNF
TGTGCCAGCAGTCCTGATGGGACAGTGGGGTCACCCCTCAACTTT
>14|TRBJ2-3|-|TRBV19|many
CASAAGTATDTQYF
TGTGCCAGTGCCGCGGGAACCGCCACAGATACGCAGTATTTT
>15|TRBJ2-3|-|TRBV6-5|-
CASSYSGRFTDTQYF
TGTGCCAGCAGTTACTCGGGGCGGTTCACAGATACGCAGTATTTT
>13|TRBJ1-1|-|TRBV14|few
CASSIQENTEAFF
TGTGCCAGCAGCATACAAGAGAACACTGAAGCTTTCTTT
>11|TRBJ1-6|-|TRBV10-2|many
CASTNYSPLHF
TGCGCCAGCACTAATTATTCACCCCTCCACTTT
>14|TRBJ1-6|-|TRBV9|few
CASSVRAVHSPLHF
TGTGCCAGCAGCGTTAGGGCAGTTCATTCACCCCTCCACTTT
>15|TRBJ2-1|-|TRBV25-1|few
CASIGMGPRSYEQFF
TGTGCCAGCATTGGTATGGGCCCCCGGAGCTATGAGCAGTTCTTC